These 25 T cell receptor beta chains share one sample of origin, sequenced in a study of blood T cell repertoires in COVID-19. Only in-frame clones appear in the TCRdb table, and some are missing; sequencing was by immunoSEQ multiplex PCR. The table shows approximately 70,000 clones, with approximately 90% occurring only once. Sequencing was done on a sample of peripheral blood. The origin of the receptors is a woman aged 60-75 years with active COVID-19.

V gene TRBV5-1 combines with J gene TRBJ2-7, with D unresolved. Trimming cost V 7 bases and J 0 bases, with 14 bases left between them. The V gene's germline CDR1 is SGHRS and CDR2 YFSETQ. The CDR3 sequence is 14 residues long. CDR3 nucleotides: TGCGCCAGCTCGAGATCCACGGGCTCCTACGAGCAGTACTTC. It translates to CASSRSTGSYEQYF.

The rearrangement joins TRBV5-1 to TRBJ2-1, with 14 bases fitting TRBD2. Germline V CDR1 and CDR2: SGHRS, YFSETQ. Trimming removed 3 bases from V and 7 bases from J; junction bases left unmatched: 6. The CDR3 is made up of 16 amino acids. This CDR3 is CASSSGLAGGRNEQFF. The CDR3, as DNA: TGCGCCAGCAGCTCAGGACTAGCGGGAGGTCGAAATGAGCAGTTCTTC.

The chain links TRBV30 to TRBJ2-1; 9 nucleotides agree with TRBD2. This CDR3 spans 14 amino acids. Trimming took 0 bases from V and 6 from J; bases not matched to a gene: 3. Germline CDR1 and CDR2: GTSNPN and SVGIG (reference sequence). The CDR3 loop reads CAWSVSGRSNEQFF. CDR3 DNA: TGTGCCTGGAGTGTAAGCGGGAGGTCCAATGAGCAGTTCTTC.

The chain has TRBV6-5 and TRBJ2-1, with 9 bases identical to TRBD1. The CDR3 runs to 15 residues. Germline V CDR1 and CDR2: MNHEY, SVGAGI. Trimming cost V 6 bases and J 9 bases; bases outside gene matches: 12. In nucleotides, the CDR3 is TGTGCCAGCAGACGGACAGGGGAGGGGGGATCTGAGCAGTTCTTC. Translating it yields CASRRTGEGGSEQFF.

This clone was counted a single time. The rearrangement links TRBV11-2 to TRBJ1-3, with 7 bases identical to TRBD1. CDR1 SGHAT and CDR2 FQNNGV come from the germline V gene. The length of the CDR3 is 14 residues. V lost 5 bases and J lost 0; bases outside the gene matches: 1. CDR3 bases: TGTGCCAGCAGCGGGACAGTCTCTGGAAACACCATATATTTT. It encodes CASSGTVSGNTIYF.

The chain combines TRBV3-1 (or the pseudogene TRBV3-2) with TRBJ2-1, with D unresolved. This CDR3 is built from 14 residues. Germline lookup yields CDR1 LGHDT and CDR2 YNNKEL (reference sequence). V was clipped by 2 bases and J by 8 bases, with 13 bases between them. CDR3 region: CASSQPPLSDEQFF. CDR3 DNA: TGTGCCAGCAGCCAACCCCCCCTGAGCGATGAGCAGTTCTTC.

The rearrangement uses TRBV12-3 or TRBV12-4 and TRBJ2-1; D is uncertain. The V and J ends lost 5 bases and 7 bases respectively, with 9 bases between them. The CDR3 is made up of 12 amino acids. This CDR3 reads CASSPRLNEQFF. DNA of the CDR3: TGTGCCAGCAGTCCCCGTCTGAATGAGCAGTTCTTC.

This clone showed up just a few times. The chain is built from TRBV2 and TRBJ1-2, with 7 bases aligning to TRBD1. The CDR3 sequence is 17 residues long. V was clipped by 5 bases and J by 1 base; unmatched bases: 13. The germline gives CDR1 SNHLY, CDR2 FYNNEI. The CDR3 DNA follows: TGTGCCAGCAGTATCCTGTCCGGGACAGCCCTTAACTATGGCTACACCTTC. This sequence encodes CASSILSGTALNYGYTF.

V is TRBV5-6 and J is TRBJ1-2; tentatively, D is TRBD1 (5 bases). From germline, CDR1 is SGHDT and CDR2 YYEEEE. Trimming shortened V by 0 bases and J by 9 bases, and 9 bases separated the two germline ends. The CDR3 is 12 residues long. The CDR3 protein is CASSLGRASYTF. DNA for the CDR3: TGTGCCAGCAGCTTGGGCAGGGCCAGCTACACCTTC.

The chain recombines TRBV27 with TRBJ1-2, with D uncertain. Trimming removed 5 bases at V and 8 bases at J, with 12 bases between. The CDR3 totals 12 residues. Germline V lookup: CDR1 MNHEY, CDR2 SMNVEV (reference sequence). The CDR3 is CASSPRRRGYTF. The CDR3 coding sequence is TGTGCCAGCAGTCCCAGGAGGCGCGGCTACACCTTC.

This chain joins TRBV7-2 and TRBJ2-1; 11 bases map to TRBD2. Losses at the gene ends were 5 bases for V and 6 bases for J; bases not matched to a gene: 9. The CDR3 is made up of 16 amino acids. Looked up from germline, CDR1 is SGHTA and CDR2 is FQGNSA. CDR3 sequence: CASSPTIAGGGNEQFF. In DNA, the CDR3 is TGTGCCAGCAGCCCCACCATAGCGGGAGGGGGCAATGAGCAGTTCTTC.

The V and J genes are TRBV7-9 and TRBJ2-3; TRBD1 is a possible D gene (5 bases). Germline CDR1 reads SEHNR; CDR2 reads FQNEAQ (reference sequence). Between the trimmed V and J ends, which lost 3 bases and 1 base, there was a span of 11 bases. This CDR3 is 15 amino acids long. In DNA form, the CDR3 reads TGTGCCAGCAGCTTCAGGGAACTCCGCACAGATACGCAGTATTTT. It specifies CASSFRELRTDTQYF.

The chain combines TRBV6-5 with TRBJ2-3, with D possibly being TRBD1 (5 bases). Trimming removed 5 bases at V and 0 bases at J, with 9 bases between. The CDR3 loop spans 14 amino acids. The germline V gene encodes CDR1 MNHEY and CDR2 SVGAGI. The CDR3 here is CASSNRQSTDTQYF. DNA of the CDR3: TGTGCCAGCAGTAACCGACAGAGCACAGATACGCAGTATTTT.

The rearrangement joins TRBV5-5 to TRBJ2-1; 9 bases are a match to TRBD1. V gave up 3 bases and J gave up 6 bases; unmatched junction bases: 7. Per the germline V gene, CDR1 is SGHKS and CDR2 is YYEKEE (reference sequence). This CDR3 spans 15 amino acids. The CDR3 DNA sequence: TGTGCCAGCAGCTGGGGACAGGGCGGCCTCAATGAGCAGTTCTTC. Protein: CASSWGQGGLNEQFF. Based on the CDR3 plus reference TRBV5-5 and TRBJ2-1, the full variable domain is DAGVTQSPTHLIKTRGQQVTLRCSPISGHKSVSWYQQVLGQGPQFIFQYYEKEERGRGNFPDRFSARQFPNYSSELNVNALLLGDSALYLCASSWGQGGLNEQFFGPGTRLTVL.

V and J are TRBV30 and TRBJ2-1, with D uncertain. The V gene's germline CDR1 is GTSNPN and CDR2 SVGIG (reference sequence). The V end was cut by 3 bases, the J end by 8 bases, with 8 bases between. CDR3 length: 11 amino acids. DNA for the CDR3: TGTGCCTGGAGATTTGGGCATGAGCAGTTCTTC. This gives the protein CAWRFGHEQFF.

This rearrangement joins TRBV12-3 or TRBV12-4 to TRBJ2-5; D gene ambiguous. The CDR3 extends over 13 amino acids. Trimming took 2 bases from V and 1 from J, leaving 5 bases between them. CDR3 coding DNA: TGTGCCAGCAGTTTACGCAGCCAAGAGACCCAGTACTTC. Amino acids: CASSLRSQETQYF.

The V and J genes are TRBV29-1 and TRBJ2-3, with TRBD1 identical over 7 bases. V was clipped by 8 bases and J by 4 bases; unmatched bases: 12. CDR3 length: 14 amino acids. CDR1 and CDR2 from the germline V gene are SQVTM and ANQGSEA. DNA of the CDR3: TGCAGCTCACGGGACAGCTTTGAGGCAGATACGCAGTATTTT. Amino acid sequence: CSSRDSFEADTQYF.

In its sample, this clone was seen once. DNA of the CDR3: TGCGCCAGCAGCCGAGGACAGGTCCAGGTCTACGAGCAGTACTTC. Translation gives CASSRGQVQVYEQYF. V usage is TRBV4-1 and J usage is TRBJ2-7; 7 bases map to TRBD1. Germline V gene lookup returns CDR1 MGHRA and CDR2 YSYEKL. The ends lost 4 bases at V and 3 bases at J; junction bases unmatched: 9. The CDR3 contains 15 residues.

V is TRBV5-1 and J is TRBJ2-7, with D maybe TRBD1 (5 bases). The length of the CDR3 is 14 residues. Germline CDR1 SGHRS, CDR2 YFSETQ. The ends were cut back, 0 bases at V and 5 bases at J, with 12 bases in the middle. DNA for the CDR3: TGCGCCAGCAGCTTGGGTGGGGCTCGGGACGAGCAGTACTTC. It is translated as CASSLGGARDEQYF.

The chain employs TRBV5-1 and TRBJ2-7; 9 nucleotides agree with TRBD1. This CDR3 is built from 15 residues. Germline V gene data show CDR1 as SGHRS and CDR2 as YFSETQ. V lost 1 base, J lost 4 bases, and 6 bases stayed unmatched. CDR3 in amino acids: CASSLPGQGKYEQYF. CDR3 DNA sequence: TGCGCCAGCAGCTTGCCGGGACAGGGTAAGTACGAGCAGTACTTC.

V and J are TRBV18 and TRBJ2-7; D might be TRBD2 (5 bases). With 6 bases removed from V and 3 bases from J, the gap between germline ends came to 12 bases. The CDR3 runs to 13 residues. Germline CDR1 and CDR2: KGHSH and LQKENI. CDR3: CASSLTTLYEQYF. In nucleotides, the CDR3 is TGTGCCAGCTCCCTGACTACCCTCTACGAGCAGTACTTC.

The chain uses TRBV10-2 and TRBJ2-7; 10 nucleotides match TRBD2. With 1 base clipped from V and 2 bases from J, the junction kept 2 bases outside the gene matches. CDR3 size: 15 residues. Germline assignment: CDR1 WSHSY and CDR2 SAAADI. CDR3 coding DNA: TGCGCCAGCAGTGAGTTAGCGGGAGGACCCTACGAGCAGTACTTC. Its protein is CASSELAGGPYEQYF.

This clone was seen only once. The chain is built from TRBV6-5 and TRBJ2-7; 7 positions match TRBD2. The length of the CDR3 is 14 residues. V shed 6 bases and J 0 bases; nucleotides not matched to a gene: 5. Germline CDR1 and CDR2: MNHEY and SVGAGI. The CDR3 loop is CASRRRESSYEQYF. As DNA, the CDR3 is TGTGCCAGCAGGCGGCGGGAGAGCTCCTACGAGCAGTACTTC.

V usage is TRBV3-1 (or the pseudogene TRBV3-2) and J usage is TRBJ2-1, with D perhaps matching TRBD1 (5 bases). Germline CDR1 is LGHDT and CDR2 is YNNKEL (reference sequence). The CDR3 runs 19 residues. Trimming shortened V by 4 bases and J by 3 bases, and 25 bases separated the two germline ends. The CDR3 reads CASSLLPAGFPPNYNEQFF. The DNA for the CDR3 is TGTGCCAGCAGCCTCCTCCCCGCAGGGTTCCCCCCAAACTACAATGAGCAGTTCTTC.

The CDR3 is CASSSPPYEQYF. The CDR3 coding sequence is TGTGCCAGCAGCTCCCCCCCATACGAGCAGTACTTC. The chain combines TRBV7-9 with TRBJ2-7; no definite D call. CDR1 and CDR2 (germline): SEHNR, FQNEAQ (reference sequence). This CDR3 is built from 12 residues. V was cut by 4 bases and J by 4 bases, with 8 bases left in between.